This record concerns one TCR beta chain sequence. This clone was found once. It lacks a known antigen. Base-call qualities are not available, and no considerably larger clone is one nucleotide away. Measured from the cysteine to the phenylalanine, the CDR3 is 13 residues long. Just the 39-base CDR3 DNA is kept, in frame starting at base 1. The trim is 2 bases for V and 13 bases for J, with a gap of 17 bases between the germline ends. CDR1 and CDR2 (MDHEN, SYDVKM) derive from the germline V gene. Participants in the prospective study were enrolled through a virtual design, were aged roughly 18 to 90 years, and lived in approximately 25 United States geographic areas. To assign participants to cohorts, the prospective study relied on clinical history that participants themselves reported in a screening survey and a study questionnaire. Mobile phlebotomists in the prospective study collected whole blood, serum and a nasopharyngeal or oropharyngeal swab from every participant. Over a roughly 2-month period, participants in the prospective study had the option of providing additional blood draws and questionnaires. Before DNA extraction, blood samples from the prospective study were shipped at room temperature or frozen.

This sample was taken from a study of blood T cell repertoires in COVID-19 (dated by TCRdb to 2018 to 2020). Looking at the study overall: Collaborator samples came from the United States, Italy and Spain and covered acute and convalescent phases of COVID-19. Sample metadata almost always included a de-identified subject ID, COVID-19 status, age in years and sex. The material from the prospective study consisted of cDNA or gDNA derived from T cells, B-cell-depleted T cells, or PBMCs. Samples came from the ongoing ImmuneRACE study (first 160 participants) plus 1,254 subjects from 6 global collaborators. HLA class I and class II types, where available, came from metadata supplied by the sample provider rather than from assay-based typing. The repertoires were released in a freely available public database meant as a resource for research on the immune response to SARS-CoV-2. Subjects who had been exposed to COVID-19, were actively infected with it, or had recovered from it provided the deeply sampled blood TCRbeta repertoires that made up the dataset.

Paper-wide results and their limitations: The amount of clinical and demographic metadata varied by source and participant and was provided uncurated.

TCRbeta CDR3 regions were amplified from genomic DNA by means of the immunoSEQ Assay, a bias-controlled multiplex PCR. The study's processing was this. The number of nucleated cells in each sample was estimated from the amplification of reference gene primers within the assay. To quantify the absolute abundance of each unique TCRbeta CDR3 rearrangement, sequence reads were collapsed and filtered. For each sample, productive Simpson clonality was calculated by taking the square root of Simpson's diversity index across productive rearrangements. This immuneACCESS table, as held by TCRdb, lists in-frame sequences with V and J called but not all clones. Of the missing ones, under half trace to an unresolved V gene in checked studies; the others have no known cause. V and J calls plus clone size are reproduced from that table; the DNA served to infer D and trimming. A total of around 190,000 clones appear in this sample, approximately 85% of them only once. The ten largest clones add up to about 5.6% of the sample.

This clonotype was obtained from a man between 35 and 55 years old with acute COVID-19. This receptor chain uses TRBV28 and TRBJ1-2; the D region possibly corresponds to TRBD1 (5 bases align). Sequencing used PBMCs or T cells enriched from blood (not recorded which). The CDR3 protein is CASSLSREGLSTF. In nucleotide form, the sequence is TGTGCCAGCAGTTTAAGCAGGGAGGGATTATCCACCTTC.